This TCR beta chain was recorded in a study of blood T cell repertoires in COVID-19. Study details: Samples representing acute and convalescent COVID-19 were sourced from the United States, Italy and Spain. T cells, B-cell-depleted T cells, or PBMCs provided the cDNA or gDNA that served as material.

Original processing notes: The authors estimated nucleated cell counts from reference gene primer amplification. Assay used: immunoSEQ multiplex PCR; TCRdb lists only in-frame clones, some missing. That table is the source of V, J and clone size, and D and trimming were worked out from the DNA. Here the sample spans approximately 28,000 clones, around 85% being singletons. The CDR3 is made up of 15 amino acids. V dropped 0 bases and J dropped 1 base, with 8 bases sitting between them. Germline lookup yields CDR1 SGHRS and CDR2 YFSETQ. This TCR was recovered from a woman aged 60-70 years with acute or convalescent COVID-19. The sequenced sample consisted of peripheral blood. The chain recombines TRBV5-1 with TRBJ1-5; D is unresolved. CDR3 DNA sequence: TGCGCCAGCAGCTTGGATGGAGGAAGCAATCAGCCCCAGCATTTT. It codes for CASSLDGGSNQPQHF. The variable domain in full, completed from reference TRBV5-1 and TRBJ1-5, reads KAGVTQTPRYLIKTRGQQVTLSCSPISGHRSVSWYQQTPGQGLQFLFEYFSETQRNKGNFPGRFSGRQFSNSRSEMNVSTLELGDSALYLCASSLDGGSNQPQHFGDGTRLSIL.